The rows below give T cell receptor beta chains drawn from one sample of a study of blood T cell repertoires in COVID-19. TCRdb's table, derived via immunoSEQ multiplex PCR, lists solely in-frame clones and lacks some. The data show 150,000 or so clones, roughly 83% seen once. The sequencing input was PBMCs or T cells enriched from blood (not recorded which). These receptors were taken from a man aged 45 to 65 who had recovered from COVID-19. Both conserved end residues are part of each CDR3. Fields, in order: CDR3 protein, J gene, clone size, V gene. The size of a clone is reported for some rows only, either as once, few or many, or as a class for expanded clones.

CDR3: CSASIGQGAAEAFF
J: TRBJ1-1
size: .
V: TRBV20-1

CDR3: CASSYQQGSYTEAFF
J: TRBJ1-1
size: .
V: TRBV6-5

CDR3: CASSLWGAGELFF
J: TRBJ2-2
size: .
V: TRBV27

CDR3: CASSPGLAGETQYF
J: TRBJ2-5
size: few
V: TRBV7-3

CDR3: CARSSRQDPMNTEAFF
J: TRBJ1-1
size: once
V: TRBV7-5

CDR3: CASSLGGTGGYQPQHF
J: TRBJ1-5
size: .
V: TRBV7-2

CDR3: CASSDRGYQETQYF
J: TRBJ2-5
size: .
V: TRBV19

CDR3: CASSPGTLYGYTF
J: TRBJ1-2
size: .
V: TRBV18

CDR3: CACSRGQNGYEQYF
J: TRBJ2-7
size: few
V: TRBV30

CDR3: CATSDQNTDTQYF
J: TRBJ2-3
size: .
V: TRBV24-1

CDR3: CASSLLASGATDTQYF
J: TRBJ2-3
size: .
V: TRBV27

CDR3: CASSQDPGLAGGSKQYF
J: TRBJ2-7
size: .
V: TRBV4-1

CDR3: CASSSGLAVNGELFF
J: TRBJ2-2
size: .
V: TRBV6-5

CDR3: CASNGRAEAFF
J: TRBJ1-1
size: .
V: TRBV28

CDR3: CASSPPNRASNTEAFF
J: TRBJ1-1
size: .
V: TRBV3-1/TRBV3-2

CDR3: CASTSGTGDYEQYF
J: TRBJ2-7
size: .
V: TRBV19

CDR3: CASSYSAGQGGNTIYF
J: TRBJ1-3
size: .
V: TRBV6-5

CDR3: CASTVGTSSPLHF
J: TRBJ1-6
size: .
V: TRBV2

CDR3: CASSFQGAGQPQHF
J: TRBJ1-5
size: .
V: TRBV7-8

CDR3: CASSINRDQPQHF
J: TRBJ1-5
size: .
V: TRBV19

CDR3: CASSISGVDTDTQYF
J: TRBJ2-3
size: .
V: TRBV7-6

CDR3: CASSSVGAANIQYF
J: TRBJ2-4
size: .
V: TRBV28

CDR3: CATSDLRQGGNSPLHF
J: TRBJ1-6
size: .
V: TRBV24-1

CDR3: CATSDPGTGNTDTQYF
J: TRBJ2-3
size: .
V: TRBV24-1

CDR3: CASSHIRSYEQYF
J: TRBJ2-7
size: once
V: TRBV3-1/TRBV3-2

CDR3: CASSLGTGGREKLFF
J: TRBJ1-4
size: .
V: TRBV5-1

CDR3: CASSLPTSGLDTQYF
J: TRBJ2-3
size: .
V: TRBV7-3

CDR3: CASSATGTGGADTQYF
J: TRBJ2-3
size: .
V: TRBV9

CDR3: CASSLTGSSYEQYF
J: TRBJ2-7
size: .
V: TRBV7-3

CDR3: CAISGTGLFGYTF
J: TRBJ1-2
size: .
V: TRBV10-3

CDR3: CASSEIGEKLFF
J: TRBJ1-4
size: .
V: TRBV5-1

CDR3: CSASRGGDSPLHF
J: TRBJ1-6
size: few
V: TRBV20-1

CDR3: CASSEFSGTGGFQETQYF
J: TRBJ2-5
size: .
V: TRBV25-1

CDR3: CASSRLAGEGELFF
J: TRBJ2-2
size: .
V: TRBV4-3

CDR3: CASSLVFSGVSTDTQYF
J: TRBJ2-3
size: .
V: TRBV7-6

CDR3: CASSPKAGTPSYNEQFF
J: TRBJ2-1
size: .
V: TRBV18

CDR3: CASSESVAGGLSSYEQYF
J: TRBJ2-7
size: .
V: TRBV10-2

CDR3: CASSISAGLNTGELFF
J: TRBJ2-2
size: .
V: TRBV19

CDR3: CASSLGQRNYGYTF
J: TRBJ1-2
size: few
V: TRBV5-5

CDR3: CASIRGSEQYF
J: TRBJ2-7
size: .
V: TRBV28

CDR3: CSASLAGGPGDIQYF
J: TRBJ2-4
size: .
V: TRBV20-1

CDR3: CASSLGGPGGYTF
J: TRBJ1-2
size: .
V: TRBV5-6

CDR3: CSVVQGGTGELFF
J: TRBJ2-2
size: .
V: TRBV29-1

CDR3: CAIYTGNGNTIYF
J: TRBJ1-3
size: .
V: TRBV10-3

CDR3: CASSFGTRLYSPLHF
J: TRBJ1-6
size: .
V: TRBV11-2

CDR3: CASSIMWGQDSPLHF
J: TRBJ1-6
size: many
V: TRBV19